The text below deals with one TCR beta chain. Source study methods: Estimated nucleated cell counts came from reference gene primer amplification. Sequencing was performed with immunoSEQ multiplex PCR; in TCRdb, only in-frame clones are kept and a portion is missing. Clonal size and the V and J genes are those of that table, whereas D and trimming came from the DNA. The sample has under 150,000 clones, less than 90% seen once. This sample is drawn from a study of blood T cell repertoires in COVID-19. In the study overall: Sites in the United States, Italy and Spain provided acute and convalescent COVID-19 samples. T cells, B-cell-depleted T cells, or PBMCs provided the cDNA or gDNA that served as material.

CDR1 is SGDLS and CDR2 is YYNGEE in the germline V gene. With 3 bases removed from V and 8 bases from J, the gap between germline ends came to 14 bases. The CDR3 sequence is 13 residues long. The specimen was peripheral blood. The receptor was isolated from a man aged 25-45 years with acute or convalescent COVID-19. This chain links TRBV9 with TRBJ1-1; D is perhaps TRBD1 (6 bases). CDR3 in DNA: TGTGCCAGCAGCGAGGGGGTGGGGCCAGAAGCTTTCTTT. Its translation: CASSEGVGPEAFF.